The 32 T cell receptor beta chains below all came from one sample that was sequenced in a study of radiotherapy plus CTLA-4 blockade in lung cancer. Sequencing was performed with immunoSEQ multiplex PCR; in TCRdb, only in-frame clones are kept and a portion is missing. The sample has approximately 85,000 clones; around 81% are singletons. Source: peripheral blood, taken from a patient treated with radiotherapy plus ipilimumab. Receptors were obtained from a human donor with non-small cell lung cancer that progressed on radiotherapy plus ipilimumab.

This clone was counted once. The genes are TRBV2 and TRBJ2-5, with 9 bases identical to TRBD1. This CDR3 has 13 residues. Germline V gene sequence: CDR1 SNHLY, CDR2 FYNNEI. J gave up 5 bases and V 7 bases, and 5 bases lay outside the gene matches. The CDR3 DNA follows: TGTGCCAGCACCTGGACAGGGGCGGAGACCCAGTACTTC. Its protein is CASTWTGAETQYF.

The J gene is TRBJ2-7, the V gene TRBV11-3; D assignment may be TRBD1 or TRBD2 (5 bases each). The CDR3 totals 13 residues. V was cut by 5 bases and J by 6 bases, with 14 bases left in between. CDR1 and CDR2 from the germline V gene are SGHNT and YENEEA. The CDR3 region is CASSTSYGTEQYF. DNA for the CDR3: TGTGCCAGCAGCACCTCGTATGGGACCGAGCAGTACTTC.

The rearrangement joins TRBV7-8 to TRBJ2-7; D is undetermined. Germline V lookup: CDR1 SGHVS, CDR2 FQNEAQ. The CDR3 consists of 15 residues. The V end was cut by 1 base, the J end by 0 bases, with 10 bases between. This chain's CDR3 is CASSLEKGSSYEQYF. The CDR3 nucleotides are TGTGCCAGCAGCTTAGAAAAGGGAAGCTCCTACGAGCAGTACTTC.

This chain joins TRBV11-1 and TRBJ1-2, with D tentatively TRBD1 (5 bases). Germline assignment: CDR1 SGHAT and CDR2 FQDESV (reference sequence). V was shortened by 5 bases and J by 4 bases, with 17 bases between the two germline ends. The CDR3 sequence is 15 residues long. The CDR3 region is CASSGVGDQPYGYTF. The CDR3 DNA follows: TGTGCCAGCAGCGGGGTCGGGGACCAACCCTATGGCTACACCTTC.

V and J are TRBV21-1 and TRBJ2-1; TRBD1, the D gene given by the table, was not confirmed from the DNA. TRBV21-1 is noted as a pseudogene. The CDR3 sequence is 17 residues long. This CDR3 is CASSKVGRGRNLNEQFF. The CDR3 region has the DNA TGTGCCAGCAGCAAAGTCGGCAGGGGGCGAAATTTGAATGAGCAGTTCTTC.

This clone came up once. V usage is TRBV5-1 and J usage is TRBJ2-7; 9 nucleotides align to TRBD1. J gave up 2 bases and V 4 bases, and 10 bases lay outside the gene matches. CDR1 and CDR2 from the germline V gene are SGHRS and YFSETQ. This CDR3 contains 16 residues. This chain's CDR3 is CASSPSGQGYTYEQYF. CDR3 sequence (DNA): TGCGCCAGCAGCCCGTCGGGACAGGGTTATACCTACGAGCAGTACTTC.

The chain has TRBV5-6 and TRBJ2-7, with a tentative D call TRBD2 (5 bases). Trimming removed 4 bases at V and 0 bases at J, with 11 bases between. Germline CDR1 is SGHDT and CDR2 is YYEEEE. This CDR3 comprises 14 residues. The DNA for the CDR3 is TGTGCCAGCAGCCTAACCGGGGTCTCCTACGAGCAGTACTTC. Its translation is CASSLTGVSYEQYF.

CDR3 protein: CASSERQDSSYNSPLHF. DNA for the CDR3: TGTGCCAGCAGTGAAAGACAGGATAGCTCCTATAATTCACCCCTCCACTTT. The chain carries TRBV2 and TRBJ1-6; D might be TRBD1 (6 bases). V shed 2 bases and J shed 0 bases, with 11 bases lying between them. Germline values: CDR1 SNHLY, CDR2 FYNNEI. The CDR3 is 17 residues long.

This chain uses TRBV12-5 with TRBJ2-1; 8 bases align to TRBD2. The CDR3 totals 15 residues. The J segment lost 7 bases and the V segment lost 0 bases, leaving 5 bases of the junction unmatched. Germline V gene data show CDR1 as LGHNT and CDR2 as FRNRAP. The CDR3 region is CASGLVAGERNEQFF. The DNA of the CDR3 is TGTGCTAGTGGTTTGGTAGCGGGAGAGAGGAATGAGCAGTTCTTC.

This rearrangement joins TRBV4-1 to TRBJ2-7; TRBD2 matches at 11 bases. V lost 6 bases, J lost 4 bases, and 5 bases stayed unmatched. CDR1 and CDR2 from the germline V gene are MGHRA and YSYEKL. There are 14 residues in the CDR3. CDR3 nucleotide sequence: TGCGCCAGCAGGACGACTAGCGGGACTTACGAGCAGTACTTC. Translation: CASRTTSGTYEQYF.

Written as DNA, the CDR3 is TGTGCCAGCAGCCTGACCGGGACTAGCTTCACAGATACGCAGTATTTT. Translating gives CASSLTGTSFTDTQYF. V usage is TRBV13 and J usage is TRBJ2-3; 9 bases line up with TRBD2. CDR3 length equals 16 residues. The V gene end was trimmed by 5 bases and the J gene end by 2 bases; junction bases not matched to a gene: 8. CDR1 PRHDT and CDR2 FYEKMQ come from the germline V gene (reference sequence). Full variable domain (outside the CDR3, taken from reference TRBV13 and TRBJ2-3): AAGVIQSPRHLIKEKRETATLKCYPIPRHDTVYWYQQGPGQDPQFLISFYEKMQSDKGSIPDRFSAQQFSDYHSELNMSSLELGDSALYFCASSLTGTSFTDTQYFGPGTRLTVL.

This clone was observed once. This chain uses TRBV29-1 with TRBJ2-3; D unclear. Germline V gene data show CDR1 as SQVTM and CDR2 as ANQGSEA. CDR3 length: 15 amino acids. Between the trimmed V and J ends, which lost 3 bases and 0 bases, there was a span of 13 bases. CDR3 amino acids: CSVEFGQPSTDTQYF. CDR3 coding DNA: TGCAGCGTTGAGTTTGGGCAGCCTAGCACAGATACGCAGTATTTT.

This clone is hyperexpanded by share. The V and J genes are TRBV14 and TRBJ2-7, with 7 positions matching TRBD1. V lost 3 bases and J lost 8; bases outside the gene matches: 4. Germline assignment: CDR1 SGHDN and CDR2 FVKESK. This CDR3 is 12 amino acids long. The CDR3 loop is CASSHDRAKQYF. CDR3 bases: TGTGCCAGCAGCCATGACAGGGCTAAGCAGTACTTC.

This clone has more than one count but fewer than ten. The junction differs from germline at one of its ends, possibly a read error. V is TRBV19 and J is TRBJ1-4; TRBD1 matches at 8 bases. This CDR3 is 14 amino acids long. The V gene's germline CDR1 is LNHDA and CDR2 SQIVND (reference sequence). The CDR3 DNA reads as TGTGCCAGTAGCATAGGACAGGGAAACGAAAAACTGTTTTTT. Encoded protein: CASSIGQGNEKLFF.

The chain combines TRBV27 with TRBJ2-5, with 11 positions matching TRBD2. Germline CDR1 reads MNHEY; CDR2 reads SMNVEV (reference sequence). V shed 6 bases, J shed 2 bases, and the junction held 8 bases outside the gene matches. The CDR3 sequence is 16 residues long. This CDR3 reads CASSRLGLAEQETQYF. In DNA, the CDR3 is TGTGCCAGCAGCCGCTTGGGACTAGCGGAACAAGAGACCCAGTACTTC.

This clone was seen repeatedly, ten times or more. The CDR3 here is CASSFFGSTYEQYF. The DNA for the CDR3 is TGTGCCAGCAGTTTTTTTGGGAGCACCTACGAGCAGTACTTC. The gene calls are TRBV28 and TRBJ2-7; weak D call: TRBD2 (5 bases). The CDR3 is 14 residues long. Germline-derived CDR1 and CDR2 are MDHEN and SYDVKM. The V gene lost 3 bases and the J gene lost 2 bases, with 11 bases spanning the gap.

The V gene is TRBV30, the J gene TRBJ1-6, with D possibly being TRBD1 (6 bases). This CDR3 has 13 amino acids. CDR1 is GTSNPN, CDR2 SVGIG, per germline (reference sequence). The V end lost 4 bases, the J end lost 7 bases, and 11 bases lay between the germline ends. CDR3 sequence reads: CAWNGQPNSPLHF. CDR3 in DNA: TGTGCCTGGAATGGACAGCCAAATTCACCCCTCCACTTT.

In DNA form, the CDR3 reads TGCGCCAGCAGTGAGTTACCATTCCAAGAGACCCAGTACTTC. Its translation is CASSELPFQETQYF. V gene TRBV10-2 combines with J gene TRBJ2-5, with no clear D. Germline-derived CDR1 and CDR2 are WSHSY and SAAADI. V gave up 1 base and J gave up 1 base, with 7 bases separating them. This CDR3 has 14 amino acids.

V is TRBV4-2 and J is TRBJ2-5; 7 bases agree with TRBD2. The V gene end was trimmed by 2 bases and the J gene end by 3 bases; junction bases not matched to a gene: 9. CDR3 length: 16 residues. CDR1 is LGHNA and CDR2 is YNFKEQ in the germline V gene. The CDR3 is CASSQWLADPEETQYF. The CDR3 DNA is TGTGCCAGCAGCCAATGGCTAGCGGACCCTGAAGAGACCCAGTACTTC.

This clone appeared a few times. This chain uses TRBV12-5 with TRBJ2-7; TRBD1 matches 10 bases. The CDR3 totals 14 residues. Germline CDR1 reads LGHNT; CDR2 reads FRNRAP. V shed 6 bases and J 4 bases; nucleotides not matched to a gene: 6. The CDR3 here is CASGLRDRGYEQYF. DNA for the CDR3: TGTGCTAGTGGCCTTCGGGACAGGGGTTACGAGCAGTACTTC.

The V and J genes are TRBV6-6 and TRBJ2-1, with 10 bases fitting TRBD2. V gave up 6 bases and J gave up 9 bases; unmatched junction bases: 11. In germline, CDR1 is MNHNY, CDR2 SVGAGI (reference sequence). The CDR3 sequence is 15 residues long. DNA for the CDR3: TGTGCCAGCAGGTCAAGCGGGAGGGCCTTGGGTGAGCAGTTCTTC. Encoded protein: CASRSSGRALGEQFF.

This clone showed up just a few times. The rearrangement joins TRBV19 to TRBJ1-1, with unresolved D. Trimming shortened V by 3 bases and J by 11 bases, and 10 bases separated the two germline ends. This CDR3 region has 11 residues. Looked up from germline, CDR1 is LNHDA and CDR2 is SQIVND (reference sequence). CDR3 DNA: TGTGCCAGTAGTATTCCGGGTGGTGCTTTCTTT. Translated, it gives CASSIPGGAFF.

The gene calls are TRBV29-1 and TRBJ2-5, with D possibly TRBD1 on 5 matching bases. The CDR3 is 13 residues long. V was pared by 4 bases and J by 1 base, with 10 bases between. Germline CDR1 reads SQVTM; CDR2 reads ANQGSEA. CDR3 DNA sequence: TGCAGCGTTGCTAAACAGGTCCAAGAGACCCAGTACTTC. Encoded protein: CSVAKQVQETQYF. Variable domain in full (rest from reference TRBV29-1 and TRBJ2-5): SAVISQKPSRDICQRGTSLTIQCQVDSQVTMMFWYRQQPGQSLTLIATANQGSEATYESGFVIDKFPISRPNLTFSTLTVSNMSPEDSSIYLCSVAKQVQETQYFGPGTRLLVL.

This CDR3 is CASSLAQVYGYTF. The CDR3 DNA reads as TGCGCCAGCAGCTTGGCGCAGGTCTATGGCTACACCTTC. The chain uses TRBV5-1 and TRBJ1-2, with D uncertain. The V and J ends lost 0 bases and 4 bases respectively, with 7 bases between them. There are 13 residues in the CDR3. The V gene's germline CDR1 is SGHRS and CDR2 YFSETQ.

This chain connects TRBV9 to TRBJ2-1; 10 bases are shared with TRBD2. The V gene end was trimmed by 4 bases and the J gene end by 3 bases; junction bases not matched to a gene: 10. The germline V gene encodes CDR1 SGDLS and CDR2 YYNGEE. The CDR3 has 17 amino acids. DNA for the CDR3: TGTGCCAGCAGCAACAGGGGGACTAGCGTGCTCTACAATGAGCAGTTCTTC. This codes for CASSNRGTSVLYNEQFF.

This chain connects TRBV2 to TRBJ1-5; D not certain. V lost 4 bases, J lost 5 bases, and 12 bases lay in between. Germline CDR1 SNHLY, CDR2 FYNNEI. The CDR3 is made up of 14 amino acids. The CDR3 coding sequence is TGTGCCAGCAGTGTTGGCGGGGATCATCAGCCCCAGCATTTT. This codes for CASSVGGDHQPQHF. The variable domain in full, with the rest retrieved from reference TRBV2 and TRBJ1-5, is EPEVTQTPSHQVTQMGQEVILRCVPISNHLYFYWYRQILGQKVEFLVSFYNNEISEKSEIFDDQFSVERPDGSNFTLKIRSTKLEDSAMYFCASSVGGDHQPQHFGDGTRLSIL.

This clone showed up just a few times. This chain uses TRBV7-9 with TRBJ1-4; no clear D. This CDR3 spans 16 amino acids. Germline-derived CDR1 and CDR2 are SEHNR and FQNEAQ (reference sequence). Trimming shortened V by 2 bases and J by 4 bases, and 14 bases separated the two germline ends. The CDR3, as DNA: TGTGCCAGCAGCTTACAACCAGGCTCTAGTAATGAAAAACTGTTTTTT. Its translation: CASSLQPGSSNEKLFF.

V is TRBV5-6 and J is TRBJ2-7; possible D gene TRBD2, 5 bases. CDR1 is SGHDT and CDR2 is YYEEEE in the germline V gene. This CDR3 spans 13 amino acids. The V end lost 4 bases, the J end lost 7 bases, and 15 bases lay between the germline ends. CDR3 amino acids: CASSPTPSGEQYF. In DNA form, the CDR3 reads TGTGCCAGCAGCCCTACCCCTTCGGGGGAGCAGTACTTC. Based on the CDR3 plus reference TRBV5-6 and TRBJ2-7, the full variable domain is DAGVTQSPTHLIKTRGQQVTLRCSPKSGHDTVSWYQQALGQGPQFIFQYYEEEERQRGNFPDRFSGHQFPNYSSELNVNALLLGDSALYLCASSPTPSGEQYFGPGTRLTVT.

This sequence joins TRBV5-6 and TRBJ1-2; D perhaps matches TRBD1 (5 bases). Trimming stripped 4 bases from V and 3 bases from J, with 10 bases between. This CDR3 spans 13 amino acids. The germline V gene encodes CDR1 SGHDT and CDR2 YYEEEE. The CDR3 reads CASSLRADYGYTF. The DNA of the CDR3 is TGTGCCAGCAGCCTCAGGGCGGACTATGGCTACACCTTC.

The V call is TRBV5-1, the J call TRBJ2-1, with D perhaps matching TRBD2 (6 bases). V was shortened by 7 bases and J by 5 bases, with 10 bases between the two germline ends. Germline V gives CDR1 SGHRS, CDR2 YFSETQ. CDR3 size: 12 residues. The CDR3 here is CASSERDNEQFF. CDR3 nucleotide sequence: TGCGCCAGCTCAGAGCGGGACAATGAGCAGTTCTTC. Drawing the rest from reference TRBV5-1 and TRBJ2-1, the complete variable domain is KAGVTQTPRYLIKTRGQQVTLSCSPISGHRSVSWYQQTPGQGLQFLFEYFSETQRNKGNFPGRFSGRQFSNSRSEMNVSTLELGDSALYLCASSERDNEQFFGPGTRLTVL.

The chain has TRBV5-1 and TRBJ2-7; TRBD2 matches at 13 bases. The CDR3 runs 15 residues. In germline, CDR1 is SGHRS, CDR2 YFSETQ. V was clipped by 1 base and J by 6 bases; unmatched bases: 4. CDR3 coding DNA: TGCGCCAGCAGCTTGACTAGCGGGGGGGCGTTCGAGCAGTACTTC. It translates to CASSLTSGGAFEQYF.

J is TRBJ2-7 and V is TRBV30; maybe TRBD2 (6 bases). The CDR3 has 12 amino acids. The germline CDR1 and CDR2 sequences are GTSNPN and SVGIG (reference sequence). The V gene lost 3 bases and the J gene lost 2 bases, with 8 bases spanning the gap. Written as DNA, the CDR3 is TGTGCCTGGAGGGGACTGACCTACGAGCAGTACTTC. Protein: CAWRGLTYEQYF. The full variable domain, rest sourced from reference TRBV30 and TRBJ2-7, is SQTIHQWPATLVQPVGSPLSLECTVEGTSNPNLYWYRQAAGRGLQLLFYSVGIGQISSEVPQNLSASRPQDRQFILSSKKLLLSDSGFYLCAWRGLTYEQYFGPGTRLTVT.